This TCR beta chain was documented in a study of CD8 T cells in Susac syndrome. Random hexamers were used to reverse transcribe an amount of roughly 0.5 to 1 ug RNA. Across 54 Vbeta and 13 Jbeta, TCR beta CDR3 was amplified with immunoSEQ multiplex PCR. Each CDR3 protein gets one entry after TCRdb re-called the immunoSEQ multiplex PCR reads with MiXCR. The repertoire holds 250,000 to 350,000 distinct CDR3 sequences, with about 85% as singletons. CDR1 is MGHRA, CDR2 YSYEKL, per germline. V gave up 4 bases and J gave up 8 bases, with 20 bases separating them. This CDR3 contains 15 residues. CD8+ and CD4+ T cells from blood underwent TCR beta sequencing, which was carried out in a high-throughput format.

Sequencing was performed on CD8+ T cells from PBMCs. The chain combines TRBV4-1 with TRBJ1-1; a possible D gene is TRBD1 (6 bases). The clonotype comes from a human donor with multiple sclerosis. CDR3: CASSLRGADSREAFF. DNA for the CDR3: TGCGCCAGCAGCCTAAGGGGGGCGGACTCCCGGGAAGCTTTCTTT.